The clone carrying this T cell receptor (beta chain) appeared many times. Its antigen is not known. These data come from a study of tumor-infiltrating lymphocytes in primary liver carcinoma. Study results and limitations: Unsorted bulk samples meant CD4+ and CD8+ repertoires went uncompared.

TCR beta cDNA came from approximately 540 ng total RNA, primed with a constant-region primer. Modified slightly, ARM-PCR produced TCR beta libraries over three nested multiplex PCR rounds. TCRdb recomputed calls from the multiplex PCR reads with MiXCR, one row per CDR3 protein. The table has some 180,000 distinct CDR3 sequences, over 50% seen once. Germline DNA was also extracted, while the blood RNA originated from unsorted whole blood. Investigators obtained roughly 4 milliliters of peripheral blood ahead of surgery. The sample consisted of peripheral blood. The clonotype originates from a man in his forties with primary liver carcinoma and hepatitis B virus infection.

CDR3 sequence reads: CASSLGGTSYNEQFF. The CDR3 bases are TGTGCCAGCAGCTTGGGCGGGACCTCCTACAATGAGCAGTTCTTC. V is TRBV11-3 and J is TRBJ2-1, with D possibly matching TRBD2 (6 bases). V dropped 3 bases and J dropped 0 bases, with 9 bases sitting between them. This CDR3 comprises 15 residues. CDR1 and CDR2 (germline): SGHNT, YENEEA. The complete variable domain, with remaining parts taken from reference TRBV11-3 and TRBJ2-1, reads EAGVVQSPRYKIIEKKQPVAFWCNPISGHNTLYWYLQNLGQGPELLIRYENEEAVDDSQLPKDRFSAERLKGVDSTLKIQPAELGDSAVYLCASSLGGTSYNEQFFGPGTRLTVL.